This T cell receptor beta chain was retrieved from a study of T cells after yellow fever vaccination. At the level of the study: SMART-Seq v4 Ultra Low Input served to prepare low-cell-number fractions. Findings of the study overall: The booster saw the reappearance of most primary-vaccination clones (around 96% CD4, roughly 90% CD8). FACS-sorted repertoires could harbor abundant contaminating bulk-population clonotypes.

Germline loops: CDR1 LNHDA, CDR2 SQIVND (reference sequence). J was trimmed by 8 bases and V by 6 bases; bases with no gene match: 4. The length of the CDR3 is 13 residues. A process of 5'RACE template switching, which added a universal primer site and UMIs, was used to make TCR cDNA. From the 5' RACE reads, TCRdb called clonotypes with MiXCR, one entry per CDR3 protein. The data show roughly 260,000 distinct CDR3 sequences, 10% to 15% seen once. On this clonotype itself: Its antigen is not identified.

The sequence derives from a man aged 25 to 40 who received the YFV17D yellow fever vaccine. This sequence joins TRBV19 and TRBJ2-1, with 10 nucleotides matching TRBD2. The input for sequencing was CD4+ T cells sorted from PBMCs, taken 45 days after the yellow fever booster vaccination. The CDR3 coding sequence is TGTGCCAGTAGCCGGGGACTAGCGTATGAGCAGTTCTTC. Amino acids: CASSRGLAYEQFF.